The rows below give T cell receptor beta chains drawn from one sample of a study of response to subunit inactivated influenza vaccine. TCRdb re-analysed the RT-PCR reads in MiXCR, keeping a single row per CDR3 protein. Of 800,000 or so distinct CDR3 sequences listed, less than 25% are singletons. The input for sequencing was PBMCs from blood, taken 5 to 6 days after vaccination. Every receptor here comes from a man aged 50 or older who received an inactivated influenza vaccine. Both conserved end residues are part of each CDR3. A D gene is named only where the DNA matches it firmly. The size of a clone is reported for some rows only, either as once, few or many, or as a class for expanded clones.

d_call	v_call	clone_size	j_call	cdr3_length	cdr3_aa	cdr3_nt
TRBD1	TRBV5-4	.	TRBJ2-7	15	CASSYPGQGTYEQYF	TGTGCCAGCAGCTATCCGGGACAGGGAACCTACGAGCAGTACTTC
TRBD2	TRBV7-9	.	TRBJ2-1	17	CASSSHLRAGGGSEQFF	TGTGCCAGCAGCTCCCACCTGAGAGCGGGAGGAGGGAGTGAGCAGTTCTTC
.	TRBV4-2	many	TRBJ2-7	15	CASSQDGVSSYEQYF	TGTGCCAGCAGCCAAGACGGGGTTAGCTCCTACGAGCAGTACTTC
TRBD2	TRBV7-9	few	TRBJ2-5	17	CASSSRLAGGPMETQYF	TGTGCCAGCAGCTCAAGACTAGCGGGGGGTCCCATGGAGACCCAGTACTTC
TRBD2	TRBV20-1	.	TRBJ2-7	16	CSARDGRAGAHYEQYF	TGCAGTGCTAGAGATGGGAGAGCGGGGGCCCACTACGAGCAGTACTTC
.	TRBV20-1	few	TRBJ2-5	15	CSARDLTVPQETQYF	TGCAGTGCTAGAGATCTCACCGTCCCCCAAGAGACCCAGTACTTC
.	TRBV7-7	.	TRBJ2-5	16	CASSLDIAFTGWTQYF	TGTGCCAGCAGCTTGGATATAGCCTTCACCGGATGGACCCAGTACTTC
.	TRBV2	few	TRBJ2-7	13	CASSPAQPNEQYF	TGTGCCAGCAGCCCCGCGCAACCTAACGAGCAGTACTTC
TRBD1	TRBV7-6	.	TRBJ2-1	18	CASSLRPTAGQGSNEQFF	TGTGCCAGCAGCCTCAGACCCACTGCCGGACAGGGATCAAATGAGCAGTTCTTC
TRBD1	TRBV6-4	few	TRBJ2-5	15	CASSQGQGPFETQYF	TGTGCCAGCAGCCAAGGACAGGGCCCGTTCGAGACCCAGTACTTC
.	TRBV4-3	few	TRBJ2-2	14	CASSPDQDTGELFF	TGCGCCAGCAGCCCCGACCAGGACACCGGGGAGCTGTTTTTT
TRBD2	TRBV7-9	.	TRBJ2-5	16	CASSSPGLAPQETQYF	TGTGCCAGCAGCTCACCGGGACTAGCCCCCCAAGAGACCCAGTACTTC
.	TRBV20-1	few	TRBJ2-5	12	CSALLTEETQYF	TGCAGTGCCTTACTGACGGAGGAGACCCAGTACTTC
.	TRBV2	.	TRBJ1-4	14	CASRSGVLGEKLFF	TGTGCCAGCAGGTCAGGGGTTCTAGGGGAAAAACTGTTTTTT
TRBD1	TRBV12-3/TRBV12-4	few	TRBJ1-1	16	CASSQGQGTRATEAFF	TGTGCCAGCAGTCAGGGACAGGGGACTCGGGCTACTGAAGCTTTCTTT
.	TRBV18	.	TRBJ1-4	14	CASSPNARGEKLFF	TGTGCCAGCTCACCGAACGCCAGGGGTGAAAAACTGTTTTTT
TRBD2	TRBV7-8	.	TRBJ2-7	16	CASSPGTSGRSYEQYF	TGTGCCAGCAGCCCCGGGACTAGCGGGCGATCCTACGAGCAGTACTTC
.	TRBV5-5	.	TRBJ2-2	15	CASSLKRGLAGELFF	TGTGCCAGCAGCTTGAAAAGGGGCCTCGCCGGGGAGCTGTTTTTT
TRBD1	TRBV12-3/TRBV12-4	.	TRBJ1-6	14	CASRSGTANSPLHF	TGTGCCAGCAGATCCGGGACAGCGAATTCACCCCTCCACTTT
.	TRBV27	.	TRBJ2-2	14	CASSLRRTPGELFF	TGTGCCAGCAGTTTAAGGCGCACTCCCGGGGAGCTGTTTTTT
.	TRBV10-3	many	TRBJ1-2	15	CAISEGGLTLNGYTF	TGTGCCATCAGTGAGGGGGGCCTGACCCTTAATGGCTACACCTTC
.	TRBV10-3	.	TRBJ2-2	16	CAISRGIAAGTGELFF	TGTGCCATCAGCCGGGGTATCGCAGCGGGCACCGGGGAGCTGTTTTTT
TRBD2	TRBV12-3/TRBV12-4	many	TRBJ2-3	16	CASSFWLAGSTDTQYF	TGTGCCAGCAGTTTCTGGCTAGCGGGGAGCACAGATACGCAGTATTTT
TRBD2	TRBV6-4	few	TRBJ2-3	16	CASSDSMRGGTDTQYF	TGTGCCAGCAGTGACTCGATGCGGGGGGGCACAGATACGCAGTATTTT
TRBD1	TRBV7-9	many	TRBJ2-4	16	CASSPPGGAGKNIQYF	TGTGCCAGCAGCCCACCAGGGGGCGCTGGCAAAAACATTCAGTACTTC
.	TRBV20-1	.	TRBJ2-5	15	CSASFPDVLQETQYF	TGCAGTGCTAGCTTCCCAGACGTATTACAAGAGACCCAGTACTTC
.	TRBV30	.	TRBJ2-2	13	CAWSVGVTGELFF	TGTGCCTGGAGTGTAGGTGTAACCGGGGAGCTGTTTTTT
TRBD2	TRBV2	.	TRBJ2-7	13	CASRGGFGEEQYF	TGTGCCAGCAGGGGGGGGTTCGGCGAGGAGCAGTACTTC
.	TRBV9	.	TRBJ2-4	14	CASSPYLEGNIQYF	TGTGCCAGCAGCCCTTATCTAGAAGGGAACATTCAGTACTTC
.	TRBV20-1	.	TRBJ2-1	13	CSAEVGSINEQFF	TGCAGTGCCGAGGTAGGGTCGATCAATGAGCAGTTCTTC
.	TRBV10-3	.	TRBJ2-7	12	CAAGSEGYEQYF	TGTGCCGCGGGGAGTGAAGGCTACGAGCAGTACTTC
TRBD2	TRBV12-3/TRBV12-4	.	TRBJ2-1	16	CASSFGGGGPYNEQFF	TGTGCCAGCAGTTTTGGAGGCGGGGGGCCCTACAATGAGCAGTTCTTC
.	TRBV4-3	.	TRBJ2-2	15	CASSQVWGYTGELFF	TGCGCCAGCAGCCAAGTCTGGGGATACACCGGGGAGCTGTTTTTT
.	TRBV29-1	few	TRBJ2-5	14	CSVRLGLKLETQYF	TGCAGCGTTCGGCTGGGACTGAAATTAGAGACCCAGTACTTC
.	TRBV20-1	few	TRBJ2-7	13	CSAGEKWGYEQYF	TGCAGTGCCGGGGAAAAGTGGGGCTACGAGCAGTACTTC
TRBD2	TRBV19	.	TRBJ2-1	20	CASSIPGWGLAGGPHNEQFF	TGTGCCAGTAGTATACCCGGGTGGGGACTAGCGGGAGGGCCCCACAATGAGCAGTTCTTC
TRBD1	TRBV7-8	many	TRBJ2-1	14	CASSPRQGYNEQFF	TGTGCCAGCAGCCCAAGACAGGGTTACAATGAGCAGTTCTTC
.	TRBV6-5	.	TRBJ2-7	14	CASSYGGNAYEQYF	TGTGCCAGCAGTTACGGCGGCAATGCCTACGAGCAGTACTTC
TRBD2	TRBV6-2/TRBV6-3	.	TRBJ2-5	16	CASSYSVTSAQETQYF	TGTGCCAGCAGTTACTCAGTGACTAGCGCGCAAGAGACCCAGTACTTC
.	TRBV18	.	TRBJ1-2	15	CASSPAGRNSYGYTF	TGTGCCAGCTCACCAGCGGGACGAAATTCTTATGGCTACACCTTC
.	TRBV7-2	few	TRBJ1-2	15	CASSPYTGGGGGYTF	TGTGCCAGCAGCCCATATACGGGGGGGGGTGGTGGCTACACCTTC
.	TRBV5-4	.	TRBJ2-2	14	CASSLVEITGELFF	TGTGCCAGCAGCTTGGTGGAGATCACCGGGGAGCTGTTTTTT
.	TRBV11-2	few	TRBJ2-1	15	CASSLDPTPTVEQFF	TGTGCCAGCAGCTTAGACCCGACCCCTACGGTCGAGCAGTTCTTC
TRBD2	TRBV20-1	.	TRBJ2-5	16	CSARPQLAGFKETQYF	TGCAGTGCTAGACCACAACTAGCGGGATTTAAAGAGACCCAGTACTTC
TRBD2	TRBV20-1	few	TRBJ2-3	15	CSAPVLAGVGDTQYF	TGCAGTGCCCCCGTACTAGCGGGAGTGGGAGATACGCAGTATTTT